A single sample is the source of the 29 T cell receptor beta chains below, sequenced in a study of blood T cell repertoires in COVID-19. The assay was immunoSEQ multiplex PCR, and TCRdb's table has in-frame clones only and misses some. The sample includes around 130,000 clones, around 77% of them seen just once. The specimen was peripheral blood. The receptors originated from a human donor in a cohort sampled during active COVID-19.

The chain uses TRBV6-5 and TRBJ2-7; perhaps TRBD2 as D (6 bases). The CDR3 is made up of 14 amino acids. Per the germline V gene, CDR1 is MNHEY and CDR2 is SVGAGI. V was trimmed by 8 bases and J by 1 base, leaving 15 bases between them. The CDR3 sequence is CASWDFGDSYEQYF. For the CDR3, the DNA is TGTGCCAGCTGGGACTTCGGGGATTCCTACGAGCAGTACTTC.

This clone was picked up a small number of times. The chain is built from TRBV16 and TRBJ1-4; TRBD1 matches at 7 bases. Germline loops: CDR1 KGHSY, CDR2 FQNENV. This CDR3 comprises 16 residues. J was trimmed by 4 bases and V by 5 bases; bases with no gene match: 10. This chain's CDR3 is CASSSWTGRDNEKLFF. The CDR3 DNA follows: TGTGCCAGCAGCTCCTGGACAGGAAGGGATAATGAAAAACTGTTTTTT.

This clone was detected ten times or more. V and J are TRBV2 and TRBJ1-6; no definite D call. The germline CDR1 and CDR2 sequences are SNHLY and FYNNEI. V lost 2 bases, J lost 9 bases, and 8 bases lay in between. The CDR3 sequence is 13 residues long. CDR3 in amino acids: CASSERSFSPLHF. The CDR3 DNA sequence: TGTGCCAGCAGTGAACGTAGTTTTTCACCCCTCCACTTT.

The chain is built from TRBV2 and TRBJ2-7, with 12 bases fitting TRBD2. The CDR3 is made up of 15 amino acids. Losses at the gene ends were 7 bases for V and 0 bases for J; bases not matched to a gene: 4. The V gene's germline CDR1 is SNHLY and CDR2 FYNNEI. The CDR3 DNA reads as TGTGCCAGCACGGGACTAGCGGGTATCTCCTACGAGCAGTACTTC. This translates into CASTGLAGISYEQYF.

This clone was seen only a few times. The V gene is TRBV9, the J gene TRBJ1-2, with D perhaps TRBD1 (5 bases). Germline CDR1 is SGDLS and CDR2 is YYNGEE. The CDR3 loop spans 16 amino acids. Trimming shortened V by 1 base and J by 1 base, and 14 bases separated the two germline ends. CDR3 coding DNA: TGTGCCAGCAGCGTATCCCCGGACAATTTTAACTATGGCTACACCTTC. It specifies CASSVSPDNFNYGYTF.

This clone was seen a handful of times. V and J are TRBV5-1 and TRBJ2-6; the D is unclear. The V gene's germline CDR1 is SGHRS and CDR2 YFSETQ. Trimming shortened V by 4 bases and J by 0 bases, and 5 bases separated the two germline ends. The CDR3 has 14 residues. The CDR3 bases are TGCGCCAGCAGCCCAGGCTCTGGGGCCAACGTCCTGACTTTC. Its translation: CASSPGSGANVLTF.

This clone was observed a single time. The chain uses TRBV5-1 and TRBJ2-7; 7 nucleotides line up with TRBD1. Germline assignment: CDR1 SGHRS and CDR2 YFSETQ. The CDR3 consists of 14 residues. Trimming cost V 0 bases and J 3 bases; bases outside gene matches: 3. In DNA form, the CDR3 reads TGCGCCAGCAGCTTGGAAGGGGGCGACTACGAGCAGTACTTC. Translating it yields CASSLEGGDYEQYF.

This chain connects TRBV6-6 to TRBJ1-2, with TRBD1 identical over 7 bases. After removal of 2 bases from V and 2 bases from J, the junction contained 8 bases not matched to a gene. The CDR3 covers 16 residues. Looked up from germline, CDR1 is MNHNY and CDR2 is SVGAGI (reference sequence). The DNA of the CDR3 is TGTGCCAGCAGTTACGAGATACGGGACAGAAACTATGGCTACACCTTC. Translating gives CASSYEIRDRNYGYTF.

The J gene is TRBJ2-7, the V gene TRBV28, with 13 bases aligning to TRBD2. J was trimmed by 6 bases and V by 7 bases; bases with no gene match: 6. The CDR3 is made up of 14 amino acids. The germline V gene has CDR1 MDHEN and CDR2 SYDVKM. The CDR3 bases are TGTGCCAGCACCTGGACTAGCGGGAGCTCCGAGCAGTACTTC. Its translation is CASTWTSGSSEQYF.

As DNA, the CDR3 is TGTGCCAGCTCACCACCATCGGCAGGGGGTATATCAGGGGCCAACGTCCTGACTTTC. Its protein product is CASSPPSAGGISGANVLTF. V is TRBV18 and J is TRBJ2-6; TRBD1 aligns across 7 bases. Germline CDR1 is KGHSH and CDR2 is LQKENI. Trimming removed 0 bases from V and 4 bases from J; junction bases left unmatched: 12. This CDR3 is 19 amino acids long.

The chain has TRBV13 and TRBJ2-2, with 12 bases fitting TRBD1. This CDR3 region has 15 residues. With 5 bases clipped from V and 3 bases from J, the junction kept 1 base outside the gene matches. CDR1 and CDR2 (germline): PRHDT, FYEKMQ (reference sequence). The CDR3 protein is CASSRDRGHTGELFF. DNA of the CDR3: TGTGCCAGCAGCAGGGACAGGGGGCACACCGGGGAGCTGTTTTTT. Full variable domain (rest looked up from reference TRBV13 and TRBJ2-2): AAGVIQSPRHLIKEKRETATLKCYPIPRHDTVYWYQQGPGQDPQFLISFYEKMQSDKGSIPDRFSAQQFSDYHSELNMSSLELGDSALYFCASSRDRGHTGELFFGEGSRLTVL.

Here the CDR3 reads CASSLGLAGALVQETQYF. DNA for the CDR3: TGTGCCAGCAGCTTAGGACTAGCGGGGGCCCTGGTGCAAGAGACCCAGTACTTC. V usage is TRBV7-2 and J usage is TRBJ2-5; the match to TRBD2 covers 12 bases. In germline, CDR1 is SGHTA, CDR2 FQGNSA. Germline trimming cut 1 base from V and 2 bases from J; bases unmatched to any gene: 8. The CDR3 runs 18 residues.

A word on this clone: The identical CDR3 is also encoded by other nucleotide sequences in the sample. This chain uses TRBV27 with TRBJ1-2, with 9 bases identical to TRBD1. Germline V gene data show CDR1 as MNHEY and CDR2 as SMNVEV (reference sequence). With V trimmed by 0 bases and J by 5 bases, 1 base remained unmatched. The CDR3 consists of 14 residues. CDR3: CASSLSGQGYGYTF. The CDR3 DNA reads as TGTGCCAGCAGTTTATCGGGACAGGGATATGGCTACACCTTC.

In this sample, this clone turned up once. The CDR3 spells CSVPRGPYEQYF. In DNA form, the CDR3 reads TGCAGCGTCCCCAGGGGGCCCTACGAGCAGTACTTC. This sequence joins TRBV29-1 and TRBJ2-7; 8 nucleotides line up with TRBD1. Germline V CDR1 and CDR2: SQVTM, ANQGSEA. The J segment lost 2 bases and the V segment lost 6 bases, leaving 3 bases of the junction unmatched. The CDR3 has 12 amino acids.

The V call is TRBV24-1, the J call TRBJ2-3; 7 bases align to TRBD1. This CDR3 spans 15 amino acids. With 6 bases clipped from V and 4 bases from J, the junction kept 9 bases outside the gene matches. Germline V gene sequence: CDR1 KGHDR, CDR2 SFDVKD. The CDR3 region is CATSLRQGRPDTQYF. The CDR3 nucleotides read TGTGCCACCAGTTTACGACAGGGACGGCCAGATACGCAGTATTTT.

This chain uses TRBV19 with TRBJ2-7; D is possibly TRBD1 (6 bases). V dropped 6 bases and J dropped 0 bases, with 9 bases sitting between them. In germline, CDR1 is LNHDA, CDR2 SQIVND (reference sequence). The CDR3 runs to 13 residues. Written as DNA, the CDR3 is TGTGCCAGTAGCCGACAGGCCTCCTACGAGCAGTACTTC. It translates to CASSRQASYEQYF.

V gene TRBV2 combines with J gene TRBJ1-6; D remains ambiguous. This CDR3 is built from 12 residues. Germline-derived CDR1 and CDR2 are SNHLY and FYNNEI. V was shortened by 6 bases and J by 6 bases, with 6 bases between the two germline ends. The CDR3 DNA follows: TGTGCCAGCAGCCCCTTTAATTCACCCCTCCACTTT. Encoded protein: CASSPFNSPLHF. The variable domain in full, completed from reference TRBV2 and TRBJ1-6, reads EPEVTQTPSHQVTQMGQEVILRCVPISNHLYFYWYRQILGQKVEFLVSFYNNEISEKSEIFDDQFSVERPDGSNFTLKIRSTKLEDSAMYFCASSPFNSPLHFGNGTRLTVT.

V gene TRBV19 combines with J gene TRBJ2-7, with TRBD1 matching over 7 bases. Germline-derived CDR1 and CDR2 are LNHDA and SQIVND (reference sequence). V was pared by 5 bases and J by 3 bases, with 13 bases of the junction left unmatched. This CDR3 is 16 amino acids long. The CDR3 DNA follows: TGTGCCAGTAGTCTCTCTCCCGGGACAGTTCTCTACGAGCAGTACTTC. It is translated as CASSLSPGTVLYEQYF.

The chain is built from TRBV2 and TRBJ2-7; possibly TRBD2 for D (6 bases). Trimming stripped 2 bases from V and 0 bases from J, with 8 bases between. Per germline, CDR1 SNHLY and CDR2 FYNNEI. This CDR3 is 14 amino acids long. CDR3 coding DNA: TGTGCCAGCAGTGAAATGACTAGCTCCTACGAGCAGTACTTC. Encoded protein: CASSEMTSSYEQYF.

This clone was seen a handful of times. V is TRBV25-1 and J is TRBJ2-7, with 8 positions matching TRBD2. Germline V CDR1 and CDR2: MGHDK, SYGVNS. The ends lost 3 bases at V and 4 bases at J; junction bases unmatched: 5. The length of the CDR3 is 14 residues. CDR3 residues: CASSDQREGYEQYF. In DNA, the CDR3 is TGTGCCAGCAGTGATCAACGGGAGGGATACGAGCAGTACTTC.

The genes are TRBV27 and TRBJ2-7; tentatively, D is TRBD2 (5 bases). CDR3 size: 12 residues. V dropped 8 bases and J dropped 1 base, with 9 bases sitting between them. Germline CDR1 is MNHEY and CDR2 is SMNVEV (reference sequence). The CDR3 loop is CASRSGSYEQYF. Here the CDR3 DNA reads TGTGCCAGCCGCTCGGGGTCCTACGAGCAGTACTTC.

The rearrangement links TRBV19 to TRBJ1-5; D ambiguous. Germline V lookup: CDR1 LNHDA, CDR2 SQIVND (reference sequence). Trimming took 5 bases from V and 6 from J, leaving 11 bases between them. The length of the CDR3 is 13 residues. The CDR3 protein is CASSYEFGQPQHF. In DNA form, the CDR3 reads TGTGCCAGTAGTTACGAATTCGGTCAGCCCCAGCATTTT. Using reference TRBV19 and TRBJ1-5 for the parts outside the CDR3, the full variable domain is DGGITQSPKYLFRKEGQNVTLSCEQNLNHDAMYWYRQDPGQGLRLIYYSQIVNDFQKGDIAEGYSVSREKKESFPLTVTSAQKNPTAFYLCASSYEFGQPQHFGDGTRLSIL.

The rearrangement uses TRBV7-2 and TRBJ2-5; 7 bases are a match to TRBD1. CDR3 length: 16 residues. The J segment lost 2 bases and the V segment lost 5 bases, leaving 11 bases of the junction unmatched. From germline, CDR1 is SGHTA and CDR2 FQGNSA. The CDR3 nucleotides read TGTGCCAGCAGCCTTCGGACAGGTCAAGTACAAGAGACCCAGTACTTC. It yields the protein CASSLRTGQVQETQYF.

This clone has just one count. The chain has TRBV9 and TRBJ1-2, with 7 bases that match TRBD1. Germline-derived CDR1 and CDR2 are SGDLS and YYNGEE. The CDR3 totals 14 residues. V shed 2 bases, J shed 3 bases, and the junction held 4 bases outside the gene matches. The CDR3 nucleotides are TGTGCCAGCAGCGTTGACGACAGGGACTATGGCTACACCTTC. This encodes CASSVDDRDYGYTF.

The J gene is TRBJ1-1, the V gene TRBV11-1; 7 nucleotides agree with TRBD1. Germline CDR1 SGHAT, CDR2 FQDESV (reference sequence). The CDR3 is 15 residues long. V was pared by 3 bases and J by 3 bases, with 7 bases of the junction left unmatched. CDR3: CASSFGFQGDTEAFF. As DNA, the CDR3 is TGTGCCAGCAGCTTCGGTTTTCAGGGGGACACTGAAGCTTTCTTT.

V is TRBV5-5 and J is TRBJ2-7; TRBD2 is a possible D gene (6 bases). CDR3 length equals 17 residues. Germline CDR1 SGHKS, CDR2 YYEKEE (reference sequence). V was cut by 0 bases and J by 2 bases, with 18 bases left in between. As DNA, the CDR3 is TGTGCCAGCAGCTTGGTGCCGGGGACTGCTCGGACCTACGAGCAGTACTTC. As protein: CASSLVPGTARTYEQYF.

This chain joins TRBV3-1 (or the pseudogene TRBV3-2) and TRBJ2-1; D may be TRBD1 (5 bases). Germline assignment: CDR1 LGHDT and CDR2 YNNKEL (reference sequence). The germline V and J ends were trimmed by 0 bases and 12 bases, with 27 bases remaining between them. The CDR3 contains 18 residues. The CDR3 protein is CASSQDSGAAIQGDRQFF. CDR3 bases: TGTGCCAGCAGCCAAGACTCCGGTGCGGCCATTCAGGGCGATCGGCAGTTCTTC.

This clone has a handful of counts. The chain combines TRBV13 with TRBJ1-6; TRBD1 agrees at 11 bases. Losses at the gene ends were 2 bases for V and 9 bases for J; bases not matched to a gene: 6. Germline V gives CDR1 PRHDT, CDR2 FYEKMQ (reference sequence). This CDR3 spans 16 amino acids. CDR3 nucleotide sequence: TGTGCCAGCAGCTTACCCGGGACAGGGGGGCTTTCACCCCTCCACTTT. This codes for CASSLPGTGGLSPLHF. The variable domain in full, with the rest retrieved from reference TRBV13 and TRBJ1-6, is AAGVIQSPRHLIKEKRETATLKCYPIPRHDTVYWYQQGPGQDPQFLISFYEKMQSDKGSIPDRFSAQQFSDYHSELNMSSLELGDSALYFCASSLPGTGGLSPLHFGNGTRLTVT.

Written as DNA, the CDR3 is TGTGCCAGCAACGAACAGGGGGGATACTCTGGAAACACCATATATTTT. Translation gives CASNEQGGYSGNTIYF. The chain employs TRBV3-1 (or the pseudogene TRBV3-2) and TRBJ1-3; 8 bases are shared with TRBD1. This CDR3 has 16 residues. V dropped 7 bases and J dropped 0; count of bases not matched to a gene: 8. Germline V gene data show CDR1 as LGHDT and CDR2 as YNNKEL (reference sequence).